What follows is one T cell receptor beta chain and its context. Its antigen is still unknown. The table came from immunoSEQ multiplex PCR; TCRdb's copy has only in-frame clones and leaves some out. The sample carries approximately 52,000 clones, under 95% recorded once. The sample belongs to a study of chemoradiotherapy in HPV16-positive cancers. Study context: Candidate HPV-specific T-cell clones and common TCR motifs came from functional assays in a couple of HPV16-positive patients.

General observations from the study: Functional assays defining HPV-specific T cells used only two HPV16-positive patients. For HPV16-positive patients, expanding HPV-responsive T cells associated with longer recurrence-free survival. Non-HPV-specific T cells did not expand in tumors during treatment, whereas candidate HPV-specific clones and E7-related motifs did.

This sequence was found in a human donor with HPV-associated anogenital cancer. Source: blood, taken from a patient who underwent chemoradiotherapy.

CDR3 in amino acids: CAISESGAGDTEAFF. CDR3 coding DNA: TGTGCCATCAGTGAGTCGGGGGCGGGGGACACTGAAGCTTTCTTT. The chain carries TRBV10-3 and TRBJ1-1, with a weak D call TRBD1 (6 bases). Germline V gene data show CDR1 as ENHRY and CDR2 as SYGVKD. Trimming stripped 0 bases from V and 3 bases from J, with 11 bases between. This CDR3 comprises 15 residues.